The present T cell receptor beta chain was sequenced within a study of beta chain features in type 1 diabetes (dated by TCRdb to 2017 to 2018). Broadly, across the study: Mean age, gender distribution, total cell number and subset yield were not different between patients and healthy donors. Across all samples, some 100,000,000 sorted cells were examined, and cell number per subset correlated strongly with RNA yield. The study compared the TCRB repertoires of sorted circulating CD4+ T cell subsets in recently diagnosed type 1 diabetes patients with those in matched healthy donors. Whereas all 30 or so donors provided naive and central memory subsets, regulatory and stem cell-like memory subsets were isolated from just 8 patients and roughly 8 healthy donors.

This clone was counted a few times. This clone's antigen is unknown. Base qualities were left out, and no much larger clone turns up one base away. Its CDR3 holds 16 amino acids, cysteine through phenylalanine. Only the CDR3 DNA stays, 48 bases, in frame from base 1. CDR1 is given as SGHRS and CDR2 as YFSETQ, both from the germline V gene. The V end gives up 5 bases and the J end 0 bases, leaving 8 bases in the junction not matched to a gene. What the authors observed across the whole study: Naive, central memory and regulatory TCRB repertoires appeared more similar among patients than among healthy donors. A moderate but significant shortening of TCRB CDR3 length was observed in type 1 diabetes patients in all four CD4+ subsets. Patients with type 1 diabetes made fewer insertions and deleted more nucleotides at VDJ recombination sites, implying thymic rearrangement abnormalities. Because small numbers of individuals were included in the HLA sub-analyses, any influence of HLA type on TCRB rearrangement was left unresolved. Because cDNA rather than genomic DNA was sequenced, highly expressing activated cells could have been over-represented, although no difference in activation and CD3 levels was found between groups. Shorter templates might be favored by PCR, yet because patient and control samples were amplified and corrected together, any such skew would affect both groups equally.

Each donor gave one peripheral blood draw, averaging approximately 0.12 L, which was collected into heparinised tubes. Naive, central memory, regulatory and stem cell-like memory CD4+ T cells were sorted on a BD FACSAria II using a panel including CD45RO, CCR7, CD25, CD127, CD95 and CD27. Purity was above 95% for every sorted population. PBMCs were isolated immediately by Lymphoprep density gradient centrifugation and stained directly without culture. So that batch effects would be minimized, each experiment stained and sorted samples in pairs, pairing one healthy donor with one patient. All of the isolated RNA was reverse transcribed with the High Capacity cDNA Reverse Transcription Kit, so expressed TCRB transcripts were sequenced. Deep immunoSEQ sequencing was applied to naive, central memory and regulatory T cell samples, giving an average of roughly 3.6 million total reads per sample. After sorted cells were lysed in RLT buffer, RNA was extracted with DNase-treated RNeasy Micro or Mini kits, with the choice depending on cell number. To prevent cross-contamination, each cell subset was processed individually, whereas patient and healthy donor samples were processed jointly. The immunoSEQ multiplex PCR was used to amplify TCRB sequences from cDNA, yielding 87-bp fragments that span the CDR3 region. Sequencing of the amplicons was performed on the Illumina HiSeq platform. On the study's bioinformatics: Synthetic template baselines were used to correct PCR bias computationally, reads within Hamming distance 2 were collapsed, and singletons that could not be merged were discarded. By aligning reads against IMGT, V, D and J genes, CDR3 length, and insertions or deletions at six rearrangement sites were assigned. Clonotype counts were normalized to sorted cell number within each subset before computing true diversity and Gini coefficients with the tcR R package. The overlap coefficient, calculated on TCRB nucleotide sequences, was used to measure repertoire sharing. Out-of-frame TCRB sequences from naive cells were analyzed as a proxy for the pre-selection repertoire. TCRdb retrieved this table from immuneACCESS and kept in-frame rearrangements only. Not all clones are present; in checked studies, unresolved V genes account for under half, and no reason is known for the remainder. The DNA was the basis for D and trimming; V, J and clone size are from that table. The sample includes around 600,000 clones, with around 12% observed a single time. More than 0.09% of the sample is in the top ten clones.

The specimen sequenced was naive CD4+ T cells from blood. This specimen's cell subset or site label, per the study, means: true naive CD4+ T cells. The receptor was derived from a man younger than 45 with type 1 diabetes. Rearrangement joined TRBV5-1 to TRBJ2-5, with 9 middle bases fitting TRBD1. The DNA sequence reads TGCGCCAGCAGGGCCGGGACAGGGAGCTACCAAGAGACCCAGTACTTC. This yields the protein CASRAGTGSYQETQYF.